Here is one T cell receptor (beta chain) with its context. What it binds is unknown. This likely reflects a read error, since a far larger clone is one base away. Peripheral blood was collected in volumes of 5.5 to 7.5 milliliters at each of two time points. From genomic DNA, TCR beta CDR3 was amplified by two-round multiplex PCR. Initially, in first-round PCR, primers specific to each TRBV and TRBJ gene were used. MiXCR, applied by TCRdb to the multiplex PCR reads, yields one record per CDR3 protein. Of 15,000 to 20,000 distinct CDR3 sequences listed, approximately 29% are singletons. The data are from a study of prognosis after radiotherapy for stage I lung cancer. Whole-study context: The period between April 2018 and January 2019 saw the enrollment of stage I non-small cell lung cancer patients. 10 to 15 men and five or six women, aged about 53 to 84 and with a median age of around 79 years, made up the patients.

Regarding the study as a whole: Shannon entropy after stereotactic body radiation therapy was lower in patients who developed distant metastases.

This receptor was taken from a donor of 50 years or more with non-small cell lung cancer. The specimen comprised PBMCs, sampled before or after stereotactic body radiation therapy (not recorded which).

For the CDR3, the DNA is TGTGCCAGCAGCAAGGGGACTCAGGGGGCCCACGAGCAGTACTTC. Protein sequence: CASSKGTQGAHEQYF. This rearrangement joins TRBV7-9 to TRBJ2-7; TRBD1 matches at 8 bases. The CDR3 spans 15 residues. Germline CDR1 SEHNR, CDR2 FQNEAQ (reference sequence). V trimming: 5 bases; J trimming: 5 bases; junction bases outside the gene matches: 11.